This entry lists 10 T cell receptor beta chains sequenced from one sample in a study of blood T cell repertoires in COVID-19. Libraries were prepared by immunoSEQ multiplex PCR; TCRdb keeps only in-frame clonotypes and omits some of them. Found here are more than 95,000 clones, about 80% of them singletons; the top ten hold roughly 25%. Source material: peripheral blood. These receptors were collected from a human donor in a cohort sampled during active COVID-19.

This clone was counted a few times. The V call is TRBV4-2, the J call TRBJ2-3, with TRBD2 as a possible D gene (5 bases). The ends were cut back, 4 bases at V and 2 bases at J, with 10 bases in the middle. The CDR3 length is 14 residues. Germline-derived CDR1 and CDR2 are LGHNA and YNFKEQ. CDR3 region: CASSPDSITDTQYF. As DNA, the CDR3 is TGTGCCAGCAGCCCGGACTCGATCACAGATACGCAGTATTTT.

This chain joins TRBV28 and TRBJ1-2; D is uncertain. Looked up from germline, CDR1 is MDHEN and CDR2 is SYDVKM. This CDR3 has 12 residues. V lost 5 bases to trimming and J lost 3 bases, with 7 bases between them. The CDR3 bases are TGTGCCAGCAGTGTGAGCTACTATGGCTACACCTTC. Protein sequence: CASSVSYYGYTF.

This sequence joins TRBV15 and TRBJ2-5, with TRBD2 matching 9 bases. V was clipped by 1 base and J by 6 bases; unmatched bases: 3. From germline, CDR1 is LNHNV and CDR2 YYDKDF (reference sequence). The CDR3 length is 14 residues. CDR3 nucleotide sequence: TGTGCCACCAGCAGAGGTAGCGGGAGAAAGACCCAGTACTTC. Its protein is CATSRGSGRKTQYF.

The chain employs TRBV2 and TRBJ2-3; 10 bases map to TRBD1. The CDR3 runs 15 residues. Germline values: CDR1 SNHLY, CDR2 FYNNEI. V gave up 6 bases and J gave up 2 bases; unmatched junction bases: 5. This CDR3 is CASRDRGRTTDTQYF. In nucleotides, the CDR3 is TGTGCCAGCAGAGACAGGGGGCGTACCACAGATACGCAGTATTTT. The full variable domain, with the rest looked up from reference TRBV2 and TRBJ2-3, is EPEVTQTPSHQVTQMGQEVILRCVPISNHLYFYWYRQILGQKVEFLVSFYNNEISEKSEIFDDQFSVERPDGSNFTLKIRSTKLEDSAMYFCASRDRGRTTDTQYFGPGTRLTVL.

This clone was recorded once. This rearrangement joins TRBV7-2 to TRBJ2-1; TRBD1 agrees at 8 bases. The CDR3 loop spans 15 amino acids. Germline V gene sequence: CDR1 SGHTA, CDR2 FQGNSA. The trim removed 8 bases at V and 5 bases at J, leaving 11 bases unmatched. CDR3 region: CASSLAGGVHNEQFF. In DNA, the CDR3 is TGTGCCAGCTCCCTTGCAGGGGGCGTCCACAATGAGCAGTTCTTC.

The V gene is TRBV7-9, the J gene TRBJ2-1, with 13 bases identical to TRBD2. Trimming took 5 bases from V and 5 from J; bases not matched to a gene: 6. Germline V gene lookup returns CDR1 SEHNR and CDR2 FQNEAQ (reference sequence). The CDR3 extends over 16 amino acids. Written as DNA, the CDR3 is TGTGCCAGCAGCCCGAGACTAGCGGGAGGCCACAATGAGCAGTTCTTC. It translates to CASSPRLAGGHNEQFF.

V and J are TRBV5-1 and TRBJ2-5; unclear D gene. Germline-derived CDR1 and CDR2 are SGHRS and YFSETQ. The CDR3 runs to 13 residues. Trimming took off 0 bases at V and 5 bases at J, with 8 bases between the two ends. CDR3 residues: CASSLVKEETQYF. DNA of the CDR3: TGCGCCAGCAGCTTGGTAAAAGAGGAGACCCAGTACTTC.

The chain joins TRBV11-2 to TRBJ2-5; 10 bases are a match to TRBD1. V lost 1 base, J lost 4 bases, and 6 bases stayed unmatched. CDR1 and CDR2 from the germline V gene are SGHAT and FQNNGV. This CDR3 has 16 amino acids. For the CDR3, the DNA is TGTGCCAGCAGCTTAGGTTCGACAGGGGGCGGAGAGACCCAGTACTTC. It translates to CASSLGSTGGGETQYF.

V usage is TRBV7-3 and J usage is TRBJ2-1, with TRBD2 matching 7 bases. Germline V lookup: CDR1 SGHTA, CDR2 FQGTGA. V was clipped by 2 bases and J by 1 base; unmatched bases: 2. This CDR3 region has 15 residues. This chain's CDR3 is CASSLLRESYNEQFF. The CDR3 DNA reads TGTGCCAGCAGCTTATTGCGGGAGTCCTACAATGAGCAGTTCTTC.

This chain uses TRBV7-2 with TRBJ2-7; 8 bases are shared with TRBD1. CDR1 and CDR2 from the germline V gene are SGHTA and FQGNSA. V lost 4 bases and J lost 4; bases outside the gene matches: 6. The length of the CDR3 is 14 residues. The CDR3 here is CASSSADRGYEQYF. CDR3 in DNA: TGTGCCAGCAGCTCGGCCGACAGGGGTTACGAGCAGTACTTC.